The 10 T cell receptor beta chains below were found in one sample sequenced in a study of OX40 agonist ivuxolimab in advanced cancers. Clones were sequenced by immunoSEQ multiplex PCR, and TCRdb holds only the in-frame ones, with some missing. The sample yields tens of thousands of clones, about nine tenths seen once. Sample: CD4+ or CD8+ T cells sorted from blood, taken in a trial of the OX40 agonist ivuxolimab. The source of these receptors is an adult with an advanced solid tumor such as melanoma, head and neck, liver or kidney cancer.

The chain recombines TRBV5-4 with TRBJ2-5; the D is unclear. Looked up from germline, CDR1 is SGHNT and CDR2 is YYREEE (reference sequence). Trimming left V 1 base short and J 2 bases short, with 3 bases between. This CDR3 has 12 amino acids. The CDR3 coding sequence is TGTGCCAGCAGCTTGCTTCAAGAGACCCAGTACTTC. Amino acid sequence: CASSLLQETQYF. Filled out from reference TRBV5-4 and TRBJ2-5, the complete variable domain reads ETGVTQSPTHLIKTRGQQVTLRCSSQSGHNTVSWYQQALGQGPQFIFQYYREEENGRGNFPPRFSGLQFPNYSSELNVNALELDDSALYLCASSLLQETQYFGPGTRLLVL.

V usage is TRBV18 and J usage is TRBJ1-5; D perhaps matches TRBD1 (6 bases). The germline gives CDR1 KGHSH, CDR2 LQKENI. The CDR3 extends over 15 amino acids. V lost 2 bases to trimming and J lost 6 bases, with 14 bases between them. CDR3 bases: TGTGCCAGCTCACCAGAAGGGGGGAGAGGTCAGCCCCAGCATTTT. This translates into CASSPEGGRGQPQHF. The full variable domain, in which reference TRBV18 and TRBJ1-5 provide the parts outside the CDR3, is NAGVMQNPRHLVRRRGQEARLRCSPMKGHSHVYWYRQLPEEGLKFMVYLQKENIIDESGMPKERFSAEFPKEGPSILRIQQVVRGDSAAYFCASSPEGGRGQPQHFGDGTRLSIL.

This rearrangement joins TRBV27 to TRBJ1-2; D may be TRBD1 (6 bases). The CDR3 runs 19 residues. Trimming shortened V by 5 bases and J by 0 bases, and 25 bases separated the two germline ends. Germline assignment: CDR1 MNHEY and CDR2 SMNVEV (reference sequence). CDR3 nucleotide sequence: TGTGCCAGCAGTCAGAGATACGCGAGGGGGATCGAAGCTAACTATGGCTACACCTTC. Translated: CASSQRYARGIEANYGYTF.

The chain is built from TRBV5-4 and TRBJ2-3; D not certain. The ends were cut back, 4 bases at V and 3 bases at J, with 9 bases in the middle. The germline CDR1 and CDR2 sequences are SGHNT and YYREEE (reference sequence). The CDR3 is made up of 13 amino acids. DNA for the CDR3: TGTGCCAGCAGCATCGAAAGGACAGATACGCAGTATTTT. Its translation: CASSIERTDTQYF. The entire variable domain, with the rest obtained from reference TRBV5-4 and TRBJ2-3, is as follows: ETGVTQSPTHLIKTRGQQVTLRCSSQSGHNTVSWYQQALGQGPQFIFQYYREEENGRGNFPPRFSGLQFPNYSSELNVNALELDDSALYLCASSIERTDTQYFGPGTRLTVL.

CDR3 sequence (DNA): TGTGCCAGCAGCTTAGGAGGTAGCTTAGGTGAGCAGTTCTTC. The encoded protein is CASSLGGSLGEQFF. The chain links TRBV7-2 to TRBJ2-1, with unresolved D. Trimming took 1 base from V and 9 from J, leaving 13 bases between them. There are 14 residues in the CDR3. CDR1 and CDR2 (germline): SGHTA, FQGNSA.

V usage is TRBV7-2 and J usage is TRBJ2-3; no definite D call. Germline CDR1 is SGHTA and CDR2 is FQGNSA. With 1 base removed from V and 2 bases from J, the gap between germline ends came to 10 bases. The CDR3 sequence is 15 residues long. CDR3 coding DNA: TGTGCCAGCAGCTTAGTCTCGGCCTACACAGATACGCAGTATTTT. This sequence encodes CASSLVSAYTDTQYF.

In DNA, the CDR3 is TGTGCCAGTAGTATCTTTGGACTAGCGGGTCTCCAAGAGACCCAGTACTTC. Translating gives CASSIFGLAGLQETQYF. The V gene is TRBV19, the J gene TRBJ2-5, with 11 bases lining up with TRBD2. Trimming took 3 bases from V and 1 from J; bases not matched to a gene: 7. The CDR3 spans 17 residues. From germline, CDR1 is LNHDA and CDR2 SQIVND (reference sequence). The full variable domain, rest sourced from reference TRBV19 and TRBJ2-5, is DGGITQSPKYLFRKEGQNVTLSCEQNLNHDAMYWYRQDPGQGLRLIYYSQIVNDFQKGDIAEGYSVSREKKESFPLTVTSAQKNPTAFYLCASSIFGLAGLQETQYFGPGTRLLVL.

The chain employs TRBV7-2 and TRBJ2-7, with D possibly matching TRBD1 (6 bases). The CDR3 consists of 14 residues. Germline loops: CDR1 SGHTA, CDR2 FQGNSA. The germline V and J ends were trimmed by 5 bases and 0 bases, with 11 bases remaining between them. As DNA, the CDR3 is TGTGCCAGCAGCCCCGGACAGTCCTCCTACGAGCAGTACTTC. Residues: CASSPGQSSYEQYF.

As DNA, the CDR3 is TGTGCCAGCAGCCCCCCGTCTAGCGGGAGTCGGGCGACGCAGTATTTT. It translates to CASSPPSSGSRATQYF. This chain joins TRBV7-6 and TRBJ2-3; 10 positions agree with TRBD2. The CDR3 is 16 residues long. CDR1 SGHVS and CDR2 FNYEAQ come from the germline V gene. With V trimmed by 5 bases and J by 9 bases, 14 bases remained unmatched.

This clone showed up just once. The V gene is TRBV7-9, the J gene TRBJ2-7; D call uncertain. From germline, CDR1 is SEHNR and CDR2 FQNEAQ (reference sequence). The V gene lost 0 bases and the J gene lost 3 bases, with 12 bases spanning the gap. The CDR3 contains 15 residues. This CDR3 is CASSLASLTRYEQYF. The CDR3 nucleotides read TGTGCCAGCAGCTTAGCGAGTCTCACCCGCTACGAGCAGTACTTC.